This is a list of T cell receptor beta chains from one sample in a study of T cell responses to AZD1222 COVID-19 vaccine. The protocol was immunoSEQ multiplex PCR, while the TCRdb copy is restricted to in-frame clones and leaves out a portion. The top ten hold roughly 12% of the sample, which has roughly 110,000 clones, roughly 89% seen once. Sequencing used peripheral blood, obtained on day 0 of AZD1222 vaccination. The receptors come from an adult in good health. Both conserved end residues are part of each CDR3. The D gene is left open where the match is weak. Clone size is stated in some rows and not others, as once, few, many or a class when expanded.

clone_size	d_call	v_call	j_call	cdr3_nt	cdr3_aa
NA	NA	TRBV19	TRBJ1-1	TGTGCCAGTAGTATAGGGATTTCGAACACTGAAGCTTTCTTT	CASSIGISNTEAFF
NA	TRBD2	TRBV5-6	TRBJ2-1	TGTGCCACCCGTTCGGGGGGAGGGTACAATGAGCAGTTCTTC	CATRSGGGYNEQFF
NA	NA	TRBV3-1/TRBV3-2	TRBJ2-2	TGTGCCAGCAGCCAGAGAATCCTGACTAGGGGGAGTTCCTTGGGCACCGGGGAGCTGTTTTTT	CASSQRILTRGSSLGTGELFF
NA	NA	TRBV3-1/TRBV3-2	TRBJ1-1	TGTGCCAGCAGCCGAGAACTAATGAACACTGAAGCTTTCTTT	CASSRELMNTEAFF
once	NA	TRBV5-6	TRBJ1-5	TGTGCCAGCAGCTTGGGGTCCCAGGATCAGCCCCAGCATTTT	CASSLGSQDQPQHF
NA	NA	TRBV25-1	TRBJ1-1	TGTGCCAGCAGTGCAGGGCTAGGTCAAGCTTTCTTT	CASSAGLGQAFF
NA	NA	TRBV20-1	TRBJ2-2	TGCAGTGAGGGGGCCGGGGAGCTGTTTTTT	CSEGAGELFF
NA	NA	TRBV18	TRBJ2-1	TGTGCCAGCTCACGGGAACAGCCCAGCTCCTACAATGAGCAGTTCTTC	CASSREQPSSYNEQFF
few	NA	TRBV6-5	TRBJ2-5	TGTGCCAGCCGAAGGGACAAAGAGACCCAGTACTTC	CASRRDKETQYF
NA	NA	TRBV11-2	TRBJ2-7	TGTGCCAGCAGCTTAGCCGGGTACCACGAGCAGTACTTC	CASSLAGYHEQYF
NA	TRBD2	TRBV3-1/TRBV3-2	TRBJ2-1	TGTGCCAGCAGCCAAGGACTAGCGGGAGTAGGTGAGCAGTTCTTC	CASSQGLAGVGEQFF
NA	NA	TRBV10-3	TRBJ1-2	TGTGCCATCAGCCGGACATCGAACTATGGCTACACCTTC	CAISRTSNYGYTF
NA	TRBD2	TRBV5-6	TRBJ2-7	TGTGCCAGCAGCTACCTACCCGGGGGGGAGGCCTACGAGCAGTACTTC	CASSYLPGGEAYEQYF
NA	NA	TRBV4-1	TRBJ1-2	TGCGCCAGCAGCCAAGATACGTCGGTACAGGGTAACTATGGCTACACCTTC	CASSQDTSVQGNYGYTF
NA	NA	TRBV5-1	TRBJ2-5	TGCGCCAGCAGCTGGGGGGAGACCCAGTACTTC	CASSWGETQYF
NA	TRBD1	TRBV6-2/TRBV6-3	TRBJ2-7	TGTGCCAGCAGCCAAAAGACAGGGGTTTTTTACGAGCAGTACTTC	CASSQKTGVFYEQYF
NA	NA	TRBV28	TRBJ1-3	TGTGCCAGCAGTGGCCAGGGGCGAAACACCATATATTTT	CASSGQGRNTIYF
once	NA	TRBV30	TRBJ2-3	TGTGCCTGGAAAACCGGGGATACGCAGTATTTT	CAWKTGDTQYF
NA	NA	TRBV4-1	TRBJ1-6	TGCGCCAGCAGCCAAGACAGGAGCTCCTATAATTCACCCCTCCACTTT	CASSQDRSSYNSPLHF
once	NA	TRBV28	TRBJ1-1	TGTGCCAGCAGATCCCCGGGAGGCCTGCTGAACACTGAAGCTTTCTTT	CASRSPGGLLNTEAFF
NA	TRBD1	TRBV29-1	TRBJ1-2	TGCAGCGTTGAAGAGCAGACAGGGAGCTATGGCTACACCTTC	CSVEEQTGSYGYTF
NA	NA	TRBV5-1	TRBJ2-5	TGCGCCAGCAGCTTGGCAGGGAAAGGAGAGACCCAGTACTTC	CASSLAGKGETQYF
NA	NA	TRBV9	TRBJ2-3	TGTGCCAGCAGCGTTAGCACAGATACGCAGTATTTT	CASSVSTDTQYF
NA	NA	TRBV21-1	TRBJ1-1	TGTGCCAGCAGGGGCTCAGGGGGCGAAGGATCCGAAGCTTTCTTT	CASRGSGGEGSEAFF
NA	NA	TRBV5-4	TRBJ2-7	TGTGCCAGCAGCTCTAGCAGAAGCAGAGCCTACGAGCAGTACTTC	CASSSSRSRAYEQYF
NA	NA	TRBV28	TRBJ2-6	TGTGCCAGCTCGTCCTCTGGGGCCAACGTCCTGACTTTC	CASSSSGANVLTF
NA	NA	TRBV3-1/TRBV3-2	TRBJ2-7	TGTGCCAGCAGCCAAGGCTCGGGACCGGTCTTC	CASSQGSGPVF
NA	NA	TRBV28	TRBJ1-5	TGTGCCAGCAGTTTCCATGGAGGCAATCAGCCCCAGCATTTT	CASSFHGGNQPQHF
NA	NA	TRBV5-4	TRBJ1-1	TGTGCCACCTACGCGGGGTCTGAAGCTTTCTTT	CATYAGSEAFF
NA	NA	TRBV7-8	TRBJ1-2	TGTGCCAGCAGCTTAGCCTTGAGCTATGGCTACACCTTC	CASSLALSYGYTF
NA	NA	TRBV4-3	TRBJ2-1	TGCGCCAGCAGCCAAGCCCCCCCAGCGGAGTACAATGAGCAGTTCTTC	CASSQAPPAEYNEQFF
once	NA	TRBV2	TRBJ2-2	TGTGCCAGCAGTGCCACAGGGAACACCGGGGAGCTGTTTTTT	CASSATGNTGELFF
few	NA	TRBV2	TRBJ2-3	TGTGCCAGCATAGTAGGGGGAAGCACAGATACGCAGTATTTT	CASIVGGSTDTQYF
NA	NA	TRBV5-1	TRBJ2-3	TGCGCCAGCAGCTTGGGCGGGACAGATACGCAGTATTTT	CASSLGGTDTQYF
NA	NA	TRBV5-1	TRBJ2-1	TGCGCCAGCAGCTTGGGTGGTAGCTACCTTGAGCAGTTCTTC	CASSLGGSYLEQFF
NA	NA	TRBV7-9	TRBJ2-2	TGTGCCAGCAGCCGAACACTGACAGGGCGGGGGTACACCGGGGAGCTGTTTTTT	CASSRTLTGRGYTGELFF
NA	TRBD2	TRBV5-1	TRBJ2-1	TGCGCCAGCAGCTTGGATAGCGGGAGGGCCTACGATGAGCAGTTCTTC	CASSLDSGRAYDEQFF
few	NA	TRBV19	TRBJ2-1	TGTGCCAGTAGTGGGACAGCGGGGGTCCCTGGGGAGCAGTTCTTC	CASSGTAGVPGEQFF
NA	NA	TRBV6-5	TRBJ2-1	TGTGCCACCCAACGGGCGCCCCGAGGCGATGAGCAGTTCTTC	CATQRAPRGDEQFF
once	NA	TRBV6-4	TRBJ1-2	TGTGCCAGCAGTGACCTCGACGGGAATGGCTACACCTTC	CASSDLDGNGYTF
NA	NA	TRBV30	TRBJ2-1	TGTGCCTGGACGGGGAGCCGCTTTGATGAGCAGTTCTTC	CAWTGSRFDEQFF
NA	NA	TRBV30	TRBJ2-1	TGTGCCTGGAGTCTGACTCTTTACAATGAGCAGTTCTTC	CAWSLTLYNEQFF
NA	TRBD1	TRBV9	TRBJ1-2	TGTGCCAGCAGCACTGGCCCGGGACAGGGGGAATATGGCTACACCTTC	CASSTGPGQGEYGYTF
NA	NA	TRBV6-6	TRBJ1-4	TGTGCCAGCAGACCCGATCCAACTAATGAAAAACTGTTTTTT	CASRPDPTNEKLFF
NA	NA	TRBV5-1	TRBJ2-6	TGCGCCAGCAGCTTGGGTCCAGCGGGTGGACGGACTGGGGCCAACGTCCTGACTTTC	CASSLGPAGGRTGANVLTF
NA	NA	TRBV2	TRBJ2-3	TGTGCCAGCTCAGAAAGGGGGAGTACGCAGTATTTT	CASSERGSTQYF
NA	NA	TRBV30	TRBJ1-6	TGTGCCCGGACAGTTCAGGGTGATTCACCCCTCCACTTT	CARTVQGDSPLHF
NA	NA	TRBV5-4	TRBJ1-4	TGTGCCAGCACCTCGTGGGGGCGCGATGAAAAACTGTTTTTT	CASTSWGRDEKLFF
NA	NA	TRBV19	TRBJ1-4	TGTGCCAGTAGTCACGTCCGGAGGGAAAAACTGTTTTTT	CASSHVRREKLFF
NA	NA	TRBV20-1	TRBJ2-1	TGCAGTGCTAGTTGGGAGTACTACAATGAGCAGTTCTTC	CSASWEYYNEQFF
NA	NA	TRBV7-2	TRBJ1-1	TGTGCCAGCAGACCGACAGCGACTGGGTACACTGAAGCTTTCTTT	CASRPTATGYTEAFF
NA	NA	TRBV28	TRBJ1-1	TGTGCCAGCAGTTTATCTGGGGCTGACACTGAAGCTTTCTTT	CASSLSGADTEAFF
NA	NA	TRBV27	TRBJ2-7	TGTGCCAGTAAGGTCGGACCAGGTACCTACGAGCAGTACTTC	CASKVGPGTYEQYF
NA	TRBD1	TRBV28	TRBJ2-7	TGTGCCAGCAGAACGGGACAGGCCCTAACCTACGAGCAGTACTTC	CASRTGQALTYEQYF
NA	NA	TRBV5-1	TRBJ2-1	TGCGCCAGCAGCACGGGACAATTCTACAATGAGCAGTTCTTC	CASSTGQFYNEQFF
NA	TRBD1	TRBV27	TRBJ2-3	TGTGCCAGCAGTTTAAGGGGGCAAGATACGCAGTATTTT	CASSLRGQDTQYF
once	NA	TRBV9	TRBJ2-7	TGTGCCAGCAGCGTAGGTGGGAGCTCCTACGAGCAGTACTTC	CASSVGGSSYEQYF
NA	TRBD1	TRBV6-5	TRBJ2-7	TGTGCCAGCAGTTCCCCCGGGACAGGGGCGAGCTTC	CASSSPGTGASF
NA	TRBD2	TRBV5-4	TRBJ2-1	TGTGCCAGCAGCTTCGAGCGGGAGATGGGGAATGAGCAGTTCTTC	CASSFEREMGNEQFF
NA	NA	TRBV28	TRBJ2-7	TGTGCCAGCAGAACAGGTACCCACGAGCAGTACTTC	CASRTGTHEQYF